Listed here is a single T cell receptor beta chain. Germline loops: CDR1 SGHDN, CDR2 FVKESK. The junction had 12 bases not matched to a gene; V was cut back by 5 bases and J by 3 bases. The CDR3 runs to 17 residues. The authors' processing: How many nucleated cells were present was estimated from reference gene primer amplification. Generated by immunoSEQ multiplex PCR, the TCRdb table keeps only in-frame clones and is missing some. For V, J and clone size, that table is used; D and trimming come from the DNA. The sample lists about 190,000 clones; nearly 80% were seen once. The data originate from a study of blood T cell repertoires in COVID-19.

J is TRBJ2-1 and V is TRBV14; 8 bases fit TRBD1. Sequenced material: peripheral blood. The source is a woman in her seventies with acute or convalescent COVID-19. The CDR3 here is CASSTRRGPALYNEQFF. The CDR3 coding sequence is TGTGCCAGCAGCACCCGCAGGGGGCCGGCCCTCTACAATGAGCAGTTCTTC.